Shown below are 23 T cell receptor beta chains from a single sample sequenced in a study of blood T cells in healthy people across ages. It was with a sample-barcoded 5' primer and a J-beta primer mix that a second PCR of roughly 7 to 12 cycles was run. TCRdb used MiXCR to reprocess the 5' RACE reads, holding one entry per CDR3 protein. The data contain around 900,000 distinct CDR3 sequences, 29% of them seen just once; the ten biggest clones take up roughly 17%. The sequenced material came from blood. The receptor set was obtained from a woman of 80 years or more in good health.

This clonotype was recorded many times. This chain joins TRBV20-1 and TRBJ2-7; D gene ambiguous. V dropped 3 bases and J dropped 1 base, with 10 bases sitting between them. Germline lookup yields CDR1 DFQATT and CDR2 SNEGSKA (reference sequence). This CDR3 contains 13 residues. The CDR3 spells CSARAGSSYEQYF. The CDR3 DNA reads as TGCAGTGCTAGGGCCGGTTCTTCCTACGAGCAGTACTTC.

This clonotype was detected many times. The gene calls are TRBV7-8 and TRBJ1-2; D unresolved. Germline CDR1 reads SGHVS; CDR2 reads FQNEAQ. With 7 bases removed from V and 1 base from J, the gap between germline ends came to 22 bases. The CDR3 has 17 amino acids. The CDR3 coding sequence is TGTGCCAGCACCCCGGGGTTGGGTCGAGGTGGTAACTATGGCTACACCTTC. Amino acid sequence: CASTPGLGRGGNYGYTF.

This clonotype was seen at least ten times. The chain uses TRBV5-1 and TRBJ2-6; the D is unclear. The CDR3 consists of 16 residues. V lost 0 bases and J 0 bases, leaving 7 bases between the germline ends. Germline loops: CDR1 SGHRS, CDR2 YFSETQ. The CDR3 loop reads CASSLVSYSGANVLTF. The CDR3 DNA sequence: TGCGCCAGCAGCTTGGTTTCGTACTCTGGGGCCAACGTCCTGACTTTC.

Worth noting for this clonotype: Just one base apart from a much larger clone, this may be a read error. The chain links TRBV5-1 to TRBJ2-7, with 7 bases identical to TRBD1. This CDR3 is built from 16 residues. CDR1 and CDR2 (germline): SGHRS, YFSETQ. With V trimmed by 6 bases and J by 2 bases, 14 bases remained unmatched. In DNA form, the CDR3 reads TGCGCCAGCAACTCCGGCTCAGGGGGAAAGGCCTACGAGCAGTACTTC. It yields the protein CASNSGSGGKAYEQYF.

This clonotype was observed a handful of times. The CDR3 DNA sequence: TGCGCCAGCAGGGCTGACACTGCAACTAATGAAAAACTGTTTTTT. Residues: CASRADTATNEKLFF. V usage is TRBV10-2 and J usage is TRBJ1-4; D unresolved. CDR1 is WSHSY, CDR2 SAAADI, per germline. This CDR3 spans 15 amino acids. The V and J ends lost 6 bases and 0 bases respectively, with 11 bases between them.

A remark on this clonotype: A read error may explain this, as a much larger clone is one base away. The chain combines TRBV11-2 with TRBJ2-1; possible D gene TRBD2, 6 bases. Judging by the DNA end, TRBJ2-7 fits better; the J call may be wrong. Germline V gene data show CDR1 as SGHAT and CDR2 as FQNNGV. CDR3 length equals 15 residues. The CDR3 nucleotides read TGTGCCAGCAGCTTAGTTAGCGGCTCCTACAATGAGCAGTACTTC. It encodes CASSLVSGSYNEQYF.

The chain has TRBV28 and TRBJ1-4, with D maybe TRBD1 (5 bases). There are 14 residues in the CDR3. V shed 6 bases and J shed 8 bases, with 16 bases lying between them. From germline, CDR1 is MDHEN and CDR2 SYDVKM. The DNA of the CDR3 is TGTGCCAGCAGGTTAGGAGGGGATATGGAAAAACTGTTTTTT. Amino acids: CASRLGGDMEKLFF.

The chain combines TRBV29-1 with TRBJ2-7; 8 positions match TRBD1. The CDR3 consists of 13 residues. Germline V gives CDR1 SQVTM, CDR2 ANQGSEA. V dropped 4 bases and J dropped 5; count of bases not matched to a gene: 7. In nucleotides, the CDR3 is TGCAGCGTTGCAGGACAGGGAGAGGACGAGCAGTACTTC. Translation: CSVAGQGEDEQYF.

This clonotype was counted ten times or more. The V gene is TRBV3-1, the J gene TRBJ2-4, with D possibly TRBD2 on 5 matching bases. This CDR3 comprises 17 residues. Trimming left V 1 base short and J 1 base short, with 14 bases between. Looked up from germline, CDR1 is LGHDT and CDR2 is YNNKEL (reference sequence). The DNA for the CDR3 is TGTGCCAGCAGCCAAGTCACGGACTCTCTGGCCAAAAACATTCAGTACTTC. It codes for CASSQVTDSLAKNIQYF. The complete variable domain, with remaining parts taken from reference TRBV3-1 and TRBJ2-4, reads DTAVSQTPKYLVTQMGNDKSIKCEQNLGHDTMYWYKQDSKKFLKIMFSYNNKELIINETVPNRFSPKSPDKAHLNLHINSLELGDSAVYFCASSQVTDSLAKNIQYFGAGTRLSVL.

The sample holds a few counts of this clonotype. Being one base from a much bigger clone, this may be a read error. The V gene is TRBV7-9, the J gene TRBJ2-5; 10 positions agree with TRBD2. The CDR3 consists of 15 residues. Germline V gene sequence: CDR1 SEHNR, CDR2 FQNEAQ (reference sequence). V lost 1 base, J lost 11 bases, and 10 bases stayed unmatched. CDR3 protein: CASSLEGLAGDEQYF. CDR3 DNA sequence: TGTGCCAGCAGCTTAGAGGGTCTAGCGGGGGATGAGCAGTACTTC.

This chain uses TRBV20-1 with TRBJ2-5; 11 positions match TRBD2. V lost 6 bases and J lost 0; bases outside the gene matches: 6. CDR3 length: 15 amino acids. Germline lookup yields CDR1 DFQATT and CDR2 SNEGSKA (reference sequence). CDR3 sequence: CSAIETSGDQETQYF. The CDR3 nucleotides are TGCAGTGCGATTGAGACTAGCGGGGACCAAGAGACCCAGTACTTC.

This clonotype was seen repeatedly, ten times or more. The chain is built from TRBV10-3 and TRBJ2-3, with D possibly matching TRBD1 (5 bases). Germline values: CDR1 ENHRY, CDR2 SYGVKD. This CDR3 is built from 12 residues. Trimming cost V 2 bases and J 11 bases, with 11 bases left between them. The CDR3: CAISERGGKQYF. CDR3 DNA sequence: TGTGCCATCAGTGAGAGGGGCGGAAAGCAGTATTTT.

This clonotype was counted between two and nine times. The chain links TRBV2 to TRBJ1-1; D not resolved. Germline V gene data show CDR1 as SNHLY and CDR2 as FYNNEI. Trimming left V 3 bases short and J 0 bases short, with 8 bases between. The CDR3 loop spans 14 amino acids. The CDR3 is CASSERRVNTEAFF. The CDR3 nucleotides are TGTGCCAGCAGTGAGCGGAGAGTGAACACTGAAGCTTTCTTT.

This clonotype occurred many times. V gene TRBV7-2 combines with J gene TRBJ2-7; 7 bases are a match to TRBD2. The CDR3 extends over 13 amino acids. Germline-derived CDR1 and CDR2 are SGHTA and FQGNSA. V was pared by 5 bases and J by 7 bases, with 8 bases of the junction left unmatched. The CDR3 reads CASSPLPAGEQYF. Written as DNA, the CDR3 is TGTGCCAGCAGCCCTCTACCAGCGGGAGAGCAGTACTTC.

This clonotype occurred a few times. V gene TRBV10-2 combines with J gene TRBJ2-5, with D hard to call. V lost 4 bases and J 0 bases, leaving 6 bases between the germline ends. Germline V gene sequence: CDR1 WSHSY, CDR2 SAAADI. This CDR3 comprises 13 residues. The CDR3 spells CASSGLYQETQYF. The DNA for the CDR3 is TGCGCCAGCAGTGGCCTGTACCAAGAGACCCAGTACTTC.

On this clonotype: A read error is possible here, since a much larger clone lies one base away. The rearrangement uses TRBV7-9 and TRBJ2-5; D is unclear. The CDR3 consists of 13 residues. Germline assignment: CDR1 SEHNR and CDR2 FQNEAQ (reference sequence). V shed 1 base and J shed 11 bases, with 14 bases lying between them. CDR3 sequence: CASSLVLGNEQYF. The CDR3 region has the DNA TGTGCCAGCAGCTTAGTGCTGGGGAATGAGCAGTACTTC.

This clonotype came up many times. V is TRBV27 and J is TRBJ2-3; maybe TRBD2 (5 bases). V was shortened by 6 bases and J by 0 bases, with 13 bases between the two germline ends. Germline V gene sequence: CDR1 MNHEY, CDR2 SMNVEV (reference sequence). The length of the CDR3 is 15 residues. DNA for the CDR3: TGTGCCAGCAGGTGGGCAGGACTGAGCACAGATACGCAGTATTTT. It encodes CASRWAGLSTDTQYF.

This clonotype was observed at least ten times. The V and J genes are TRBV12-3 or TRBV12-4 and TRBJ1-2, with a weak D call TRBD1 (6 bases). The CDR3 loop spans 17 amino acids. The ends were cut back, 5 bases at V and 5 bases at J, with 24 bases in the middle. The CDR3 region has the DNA TGTGCCAGCAGTGCAGCGAACCGGGGGGGGGCGAGATATGGCTACACCTTC. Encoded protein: CASSAANRGGARYGYTF.

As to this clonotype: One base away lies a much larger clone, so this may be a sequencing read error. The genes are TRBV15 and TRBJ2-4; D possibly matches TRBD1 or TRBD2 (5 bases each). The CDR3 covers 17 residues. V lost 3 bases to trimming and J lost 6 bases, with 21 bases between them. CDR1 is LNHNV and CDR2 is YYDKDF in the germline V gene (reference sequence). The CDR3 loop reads CATSRGGGTAKGNIQYF. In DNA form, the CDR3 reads TGTGCCACCAGCAGGGGCGGTGGGACGGCCAAAGGAAACATTCAGTACTTC. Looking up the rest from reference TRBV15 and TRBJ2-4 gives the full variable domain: DAMVIQNPRYQVTQFGKPVTLSCSQTLNHNVMYWYQQKSSQAPKLLFHYYDKDFNNEADTPDNFQSRRPNTSFCFLDIRSPGLGDTAMYLCATSRGGGTAKGNIQYFGAGTRLSVL.

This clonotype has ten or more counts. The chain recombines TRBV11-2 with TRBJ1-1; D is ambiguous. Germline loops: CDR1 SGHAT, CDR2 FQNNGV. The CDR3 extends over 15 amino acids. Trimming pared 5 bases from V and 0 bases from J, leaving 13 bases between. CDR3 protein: CASSSYRSMNTEAFF. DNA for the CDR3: TGTGCCAGCAGCAGCTATCGAAGCATGAACACTGAAGCTTTCTTT.

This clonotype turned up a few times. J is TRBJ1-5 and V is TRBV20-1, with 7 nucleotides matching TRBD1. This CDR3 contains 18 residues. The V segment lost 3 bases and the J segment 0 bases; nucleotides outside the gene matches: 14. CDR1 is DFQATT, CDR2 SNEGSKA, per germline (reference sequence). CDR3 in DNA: TGCAGTGCTAGCCCCAGATACAGGGGAAGTTTTAGCAATCAGCCCCAGCATTTT. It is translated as CSASPRYRGSFSNQPQHF.

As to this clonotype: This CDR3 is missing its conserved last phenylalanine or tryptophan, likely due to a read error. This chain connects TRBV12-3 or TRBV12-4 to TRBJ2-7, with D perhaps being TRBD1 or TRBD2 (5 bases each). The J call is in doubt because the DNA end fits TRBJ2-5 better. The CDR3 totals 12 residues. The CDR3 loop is CASSQGPETQYC. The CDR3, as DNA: TGTGCCAGCAGCCAGGGACCTGAGACCCAGTACTGC.

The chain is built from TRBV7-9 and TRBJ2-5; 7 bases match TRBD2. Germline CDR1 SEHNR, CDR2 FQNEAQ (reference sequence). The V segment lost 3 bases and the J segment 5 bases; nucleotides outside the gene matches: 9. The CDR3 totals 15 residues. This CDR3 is CASSFKGRGDETQYF. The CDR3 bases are TGTGCCAGCAGCTTCAAGGGTCGGGGGGATGAGACCCAGTACTTC.